This record looks at one T cell receptor (beta chain) sequence and its context. The antigen this receptor binds is unknown. Base quality data are lacking; no much larger clone is found one base away. The data stem from a study of cytomegalovirus exposure and HLA in healthy donors (dated by TCRdb to 2017 to 2019). Background for the entire study: In an earlier analysis of several hundred of the donors, 276 Gb of sequence data and 95 million to 130 million unique TCR beta sequences from roughly 190 million T cells were reported. An early release that covered around 590 HLA-typed donors contained about 300 gigabases of sequencing data and tens of millions of unique TCR sequences. Of the 350 to 400 genotyped donors, roughly 85% fell in the genetic ancestry cluster associated with self-reported Caucasian donors. The study aimed to test whether cataloging public T cell receptors could reveal signatures of past pathogen exposure. The study profiled the T cell repertoires of under 850 subjects by immunosequencing and related them to cytomegalovirus serostatus. Along with the approximately 650-subject first cohort, a separate validation cohort of about 110 different subjects was used. The study combined high-throughput TCR immunosequencing, statistical association of individual TCRs with disease status, and machine learning to predict cytomegalovirus infection status. To study patterns of TCR occurrence, a later analysis re-analyzed previously published TCR beta repertoires from 700 or so donors and added high-resolution HLA genotyping. Rather than using new phenotypic data, the later analysis identified candidate immune exposures from TCR beta sequences and from how often those sequences occurred across donors. An earlier analysis of around 640 of the donors used high-throughput TCR beta sequencing to judge whether each TCR beta V gene segment behaved as functional or pseudogenic. Alongside the repertoire data, information on donor age, sex, ethnicity and CMV serostatus was compiled. In a later genetic analysis, genome-wide SNP genotypes for 398 of the 666 donors were used, and that subset was treated as a discovery cohort. All discovery cohort repertoires had been generated on a single sequencing platform. Class I and class II HLA loci were covered by the typing at four-digit resolution. Typing coverage varied by locus: roughly 629-630 donors for A, B, C, DRB1 and DQB1; under 550 for DQA1; over 600 for DPA1; roughly 470 for DPB1. Four or five DR-DQ haplotypes were handled as single units for association and clustering because linkage in the cohort was strong. On average, 235,054 unique TCR beta nucleotide sequences were sequenced per donor among more than 350 genotyped donors of the cohort, with 15% to 20% of those sequences being non-productive. Points the paper makes about the study in general: According to a later analysis, TCR association rates differed among HLA loci, with DRB1 alleles showing the most associated TCRs and HLA-C alleles showing the fewest. Three of the identified cytomegalovirus-associated TCR beta chains were confirmed in vitro to be specific for cytomegalovirus antigens. Because the 87-base-pair reads could not distinguish some IMGT-functional V segments, including TRBV6-2 and TRBV6-3, those segments were excluded. While some public TCRs were present in many individuals, most TCR sequences turned up only very rarely across donors. In a later analysis, more than 15,000 TCR beta sequences were associated with specific HLA alleles at a false discovery rate of 0.05. About 17 rarely observed V segments, including chromosome 9 orphons, were excluded from the earlier analysis of several hundred of the donors because counts were too low. The only immune exposure information available for the cohort was CMV serostatus. Compared with the roughly 670-donor mean, donors in an Asian-associated ancestry cluster had fewer N-insertions in productive TCRs, according to a later genetic analysis. The authors suggested that the approach could potentially be extended to other disease states and immunological phenotypes. An association between a missense DCLRE1C variant and V-gene and J-gene trimming of TCR beta chains was found in a later genetic analysis and replicated in an independent cohort. In a later analysis, most CMV-associated TCR beta chains were found to appear HLA-restricted, with HLA associations seemingly driven largely by CMV exposure. The study gave a list of 150 to 200 TCR beta chains associated with cytomegalovirus. Several of the top co-occurrence clusters appeared to be linked to parvovirus B19, influenza, CMV and Epstein-Barr virus, according to a later analysis. Broadly in line with IMGT annotations, most TCR beta V segments showed up in productive rearrangements about 87% or about 30% of the time in an earlier analysis of roughly 590 of the donors. This cohort had only TCR beta chains sequenced, and the lack of alpha or paired-chain data limited which features could be detected. Correlated functional status among segregating V segments might reflect linkage disequilibrium, but an unknown experimental factor could not be ruled out. The sequencing pipeline was judged likely to have produced a cluster of highly shared sequence variants as a technical artifact. A later analysis found that HLA-associated TCR beta chains were more clonally expanded and had lower generation probabilities than equally common non-associated chains. Sequencing depth was assumed to be roughly uniform across donors in the presence/absence analyses, though that assumption may not hold. Because some donors lacked HLA typing at each locus, the association tests relied only on the typed subset. When HLA alleles, especially DR and DQ, strongly co-occurred, TCR associations were difficult to assign to individual alleles. A further reported finding was that TCR beta sequences accurately predicted the HLA-A and HLA-B alleles for most subjects in the first cohort. The classifier was reported to diagnose cytomegalovirus status with high specificity and sensitivity in both the original and validation cohorts.

The cohort comprised around 700 healthy bone marrow donors. At the time of sampling, every cohort member was nominally healthy, though immune exposures that went unrecorded were likely present. The donor was CMV seropositive and was included in the group of approximately 310 seropositive cohort members. A peripheral blood sample was collected from each donor, and TCR beta sequencing was performed on peripheral blood mononuclear cells. The Qiagen DNeasy Blood Extraction Kit was used to extract genomic DNA from the blood cell samples. The CDR3 measures 15 amino acids from cysteine to phenylalanine. Here the CDR3 DNA is all that survives: 45 bases in frame from base 1. V was cut back by 1 base and J by 9 bases, leaving a gap of 14 bases between them. The germline V gene sets CDR1 to SGHRS and CDR2 to YFSETQ. The receptor library was made with the immunoSEQ multiplex PCR assay. A mixture of 60 forward primers for TCR Vbeta segments and 13 reverse primers for TCR Jbeta segments was used in the multiplex PCR. The CDR3 region of rearranged TCR beta genes was amplified from genomic DNA with a multiplex PCR assay. Amplified TCR beta libraries were sequenced as 87-base-pair reads on the Illumina HiSeq System. For the original study's pipeline: A later analysis counted approximately 74 million unique TCR beta chains across the 500 to 850 repertoires, and 10 million to 11 million of these chains were shared by at least two donors. Raw reads were error-corrected and collapsed into unique sequences by a nearest-neighbor algorithm in which closely related sequences were merged to remove PCR and sequencing errors. CDR3 sequences were aligned to IMGT reference sequences to assign V, D and J gene segments. For a sequence to be retained, a match of at least six nucleotides to both a V gene segment and a J gene segment was required. A rearrangement was called productive if the CDR3 had no stop codons and remained in frame with V and J, and every other rearrangement was called non-productive. CDR3 was defined according to IMGT convention as the region running from the second conserved V-encoded cysteine to the conserved J-encoded phenylalanine. The earlier analysis of 587 of the donors excluded sequences that lacked an unambiguous match to a single V gene segment. In an earlier analysis of several hundred of the donors, a V segment was called functional when productive rearrangements were above 56.7%, and segregating when the standard deviation between donors exceeded 5%. A statistical classification framework was developed to diagnose cytomegalovirus status using the catalog of TCR beta chain sequences. V and J gene assignment, in a later analysis, came from comparing TCR nucleotide sequences with IMGT/GENE-DB human TR gene sequences. Using the TCRdist pipeline, a later analysis assigned CDR3 sequences along with most-parsimonious VDJ recombination scenarios. In a later analysis, each TCR beta chain was defined by its CDR3 amino acid sequence together with its V-gene family, and reads lacking a unique V-gene family were excluded. A later analysis removed nearly 600 highly shared, low-generation-probability nucleotide sequences to deal with suspected cross-contamination and a sequencing artifact. A later analysis calculated a clonal expansion index for each public chain from normalized within-repertoire ranks of inferred template counts. Generation probabilities in a later analysis came from a VDJ recombination model fitted to out-of-frame rearrangements, and those results were checked against IGoR. Hypergeometric tests were used in a later analysis to score TCR-TCR, TCR-HLA and TCR-CMV co-occurrence, with a repertoire-size bias correction applied to the TCR pairs. False discovery rates were estimated in a later analysis by permuting HLA or CMV assignments 20 times. A later analysis grouped co-occurring TCRs with DBSCAN, adding TCRdist sequence similarity when clustering within HLA-allele-positive subsets. For co-occurrence clustering, repertoires with fewer than 30,000 or more than 120,000 public chains were excluded, along with 4 to 6 repertoires with anomalous nucleotide sharing. TCRdb holds this immuneACCESS table with in-frame rearrangements only. Some clones are missing; in checked studies, unresolved V genes explain under half, and the rest has no known cause. That table gives V, J and clone size, and the DNA gave D and trimming. Present in this sample are about 130,000 clones, 77% of which were seen just once. More than 4% of the sample is in the top ten clones.

Source material: PBMCs. The sequence was obtained from a male donor in good health and CMV-seropositive. The chain joins TRBV5-1 to TRBJ1-6; a weak D assignment points to TRBD1 (6 bases agree). DNA sequence: TGCGCCAGCAGCTTGAGCAGGGCACAGGGTTCACCCCTCCACTTT. Translated, this is CASSLSRAQGSPLHF.